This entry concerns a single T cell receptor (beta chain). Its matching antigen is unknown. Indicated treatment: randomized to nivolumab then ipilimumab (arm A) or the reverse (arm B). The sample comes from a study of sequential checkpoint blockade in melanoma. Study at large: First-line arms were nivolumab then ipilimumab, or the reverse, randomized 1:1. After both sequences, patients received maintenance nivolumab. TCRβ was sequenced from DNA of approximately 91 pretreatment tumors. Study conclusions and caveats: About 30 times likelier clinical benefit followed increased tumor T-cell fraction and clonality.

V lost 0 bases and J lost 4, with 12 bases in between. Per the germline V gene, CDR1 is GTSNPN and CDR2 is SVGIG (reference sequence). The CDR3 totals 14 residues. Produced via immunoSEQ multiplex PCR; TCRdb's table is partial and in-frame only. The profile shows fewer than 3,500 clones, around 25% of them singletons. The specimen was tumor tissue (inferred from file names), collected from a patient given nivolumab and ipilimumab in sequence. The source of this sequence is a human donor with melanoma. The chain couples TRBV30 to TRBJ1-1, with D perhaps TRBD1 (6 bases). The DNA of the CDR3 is TGTGCCTGGAGTGTAGGGGGGCATGGCACTGAAGCTTTCTTT. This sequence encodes CAWSVGGHGTEAFF.